What follows describes a single T cell receptor beta chain. The sample belongs to a study of blood T cell repertoires in COVID-19. Study summary: Collection of acute and convalescent COVID-19 samples took place in the United States, Italy and Spain.

CDR3 size: 17 residues. V was pared by 2 bases and J by 0 bases, with 6 bases of the junction left unmatched. In germline, CDR1 is MNHEY, CDR2 SMNVEV (reference sequence). Sequencing used immunoSEQ multiplex PCR; TCRdb keeps in-frame clones, though not all of them. Among 300,000 to 450,000 clones listed, roughly 86% were seen once. Ages ranged from about 18 to 89 years, with residence in about 24 US areas. The study assigned cohorts using participant-reported clinical history. The TCR comes from a middle-aged man in a cohort exposed to, infected with or recovered from COVID-19 (not recorded which). The source material was PBMCs or T cells enriched from blood (not recorded which). The V and J genes are TRBV27 and TRBJ1-3; 8 nucleotides agree with TRBD1. DNA for the CDR3: TGTGCCAGCAGTTTACGCGGGACAGGTGCCTCTGGAAACACCATATATTTT. Residues: CASSLRGTGASGNTIYF.